This TCR beta chain was identified during a study of T cell repertoires in cytomegalovirus infection. About the study: From public TCR beta signatures came an indication of both CMV infection and matching HLA type.

Study results and limitations: Dominant in the ex vivo response were TCR beta clonotypes restricted by HLA-C and specific for CMV.

TCRdb re-called the reads through MiXCR, storing one row per CDR3 protein. The profile shows 680,000 or so distinct CDR3 sequences, about a third of them singletons. This clonotype has more than one count but fewer than ten. Its antigen remains unknown. This TCR was sampled from a human donor in good health (CMV status not recorded). Some clones in this sample may be carry-over from other donors' samples. Sequencing was performed on PBMCs.

CDR3 nucleotides: TGTGCCAGCAGCCCCTGGGGGACGCGTGAAAACCAAGAGACCCAGTACTTC. It specifies CASSPWGTRENQETQYF. The gene calls are TRBV11-2 and TRBJ2-5, with D perhaps matching TRBD1 or TRBD2 (5 bases each). The V gene's germline CDR1 is SGHAT and CDR2 FQNNGV. The ends were cut back, 5 bases at V and 0 bases at J, with 19 bases in the middle. CDR3 length: 17 amino acids.